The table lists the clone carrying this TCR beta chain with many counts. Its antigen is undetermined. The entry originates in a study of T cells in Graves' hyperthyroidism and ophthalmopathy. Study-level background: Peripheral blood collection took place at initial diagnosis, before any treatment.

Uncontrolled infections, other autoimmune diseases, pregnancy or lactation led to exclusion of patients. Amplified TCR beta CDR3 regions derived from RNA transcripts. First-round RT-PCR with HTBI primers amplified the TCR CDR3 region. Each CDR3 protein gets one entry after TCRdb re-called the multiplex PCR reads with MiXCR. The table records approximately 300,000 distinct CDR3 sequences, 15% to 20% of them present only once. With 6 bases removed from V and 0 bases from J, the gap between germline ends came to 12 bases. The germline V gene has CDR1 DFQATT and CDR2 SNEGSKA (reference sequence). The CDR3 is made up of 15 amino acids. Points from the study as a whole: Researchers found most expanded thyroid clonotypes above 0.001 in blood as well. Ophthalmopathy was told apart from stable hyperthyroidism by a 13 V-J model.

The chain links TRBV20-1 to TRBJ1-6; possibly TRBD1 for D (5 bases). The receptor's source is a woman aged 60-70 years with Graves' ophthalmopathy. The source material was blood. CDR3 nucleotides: TGCAGTGCCCCAGACAGTAGCTCCTATAATTCACCCCTCCACTTT. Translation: CSAPDSSSYNSPLHF.